Listed below are T cell receptor beta chains from one sample, sequenced in a study of regulatory T cells in long-lasting Graves disease. TCRdb re-analysed the multiplex PCR reads in MiXCR, keeping a single row per CDR3 protein. The data show under 450,000 distinct CDR3 sequences, about a quarter seen once. The material was peripheral blood mononuclear cells (PBMCs), obtained when the disease was refractory, from a patient treated with antithyroid drugs. These TCRs come from a female donor with Graves disease. The CDR3 runs from the conserved cysteine through the conserved F or W. A D gene is named only where the DNA matches it firmly. Size tells how often a clone was seen (once, few, many) or the class of an expanded clone, and some rows leave it out.

D gene: TRBD2; clone size: few; CDR3 length: 17; J gene: TRBJ2-7; V gene: TRBV7-8; CDR3 protein: CASSSSRRTSGGYEQYF; CDR3 DNA: TGTGCCAGCAGCTCGTCACGACGGACTAGCGGGGGGTACGAGCAGTACTTC
D gene: -; clone size: many; CDR3 length: 14; J gene: TRBJ1-2; V gene: TRBV2; CDR3 protein: CASSQWGENYGYTF; CDR3 DNA: TGTGCCAGCAGTCAATGGGGGGAGAACTATGGCTACACCTTC
D gene: -; clone size: few; CDR3 length: 11; J gene: TRBJ1-2; V gene: TRBV29-1; CDR3 protein: CSVERGLGYTF; CDR3 DNA: TGCAGCGTTGAGAGGGGCTTAGGCTACACCTTC
D gene: -; clone size: few; CDR3 length: 14; J gene: TRBJ2-7; V gene: TRBV3-1; CDR3 protein: CASSPPLEPYEQYF; CDR3 DNA: TGTGCCAGCAGCCCCCCTTTGGAGCCCTACGAGCAGTACTTC
D gene: -; clone size: -; CDR3 length: 17; J gene: TRBJ1-2; V gene: TRBV7-2; CDR3 protein: CASSLAQTPLGGNGYTF; CDR3 DNA: TGTGCCAGCAGCTTAGCCCAAACCCCCCTGGGGGGCAATGGCTACACCTTC
D gene: -; clone size: few; CDR3 length: 14; J gene: TRBJ2-5; V gene: TRBV7-2; CDR3 protein: CASSTRDREETQYF; CDR3 DNA: TGTGCCAGCAGCACTCGGGACCGCGAGGAGACCCAGTACTTC
D gene: -; clone size: many; CDR3 length: 13; J gene: TRBJ2-7; V gene: TRBV7-2; CDR3 protein: CASSLVASYEQYF; CDR3 DNA: TGTGCCAGCAGCTTAGTCGCCTCCTACGAGCAGTACTTC
D gene: -; clone size: -; CDR3 length: 17; J gene: TRBJ2-4; V gene: TRBV7-2; CDR3 protein: CASSLTGLALAKNIQYF; CDR3 DNA: TGTGCCAGCAGCTTAACTGGTCTAGCATTGGCCAAAAACATTCAGTACTTC
D gene: -; clone size: many; CDR3 length: 13; J gene: TRBJ1-2; V gene: TRBV2; CDR3 protein: CASREGPIYGYTF; CDR3 DNA: TGTGCCAGCAGGGAGGGACCGATCTATGGCTACACCTTC
D gene: TRBD2; clone size: few; CDR3 length: 17; J gene: TRBJ2-7; V gene: TRBV29-1; CDR3 protein: CSVISLAGGDTLYEQYF; CDR3 DNA: TGCAGCGTTATCAGCCTAGCGGGAGGCGACACCCTCTACGAGCAGTACTTC
D gene: -; clone size: many; CDR3 length: 14; J gene: TRBJ2-5; V gene: TRBV3-1; CDR3 protein: CASSQARTPGTQYF; CDR3 DNA: TGTGCCAGCAGCCAAGCCCGGACCCCGGGGACCCAGTACTTC
D gene: -; clone size: many; CDR3 length: 14; J gene: TRBJ1-4; V gene: TRBV28; CDR3 protein: CASSFRPTNEKLFF; CDR3 DNA: TGTGCCAGCAGTTTTCGTCCAACTAATGAAAAACTGTTTTTT
D gene: -; clone size: few; CDR3 length: 14; J gene: TRBJ2-2; V gene: TRBV7-9; CDR3 protein: CASGPGRLDGELFF; CDR3 DNA: TGTGCCAGCGGTCCCGGTCGTTTGGACGGGGAGCTGTTTTTT
D gene: TRBD2; clone size: -; CDR3 length: 15; J gene: TRBJ2-5; V gene: TRBV5-4; CDR3 protein: CAFVPGGRALETQYF; CDR3 DNA: TGTGCCTTCGTCCCCGGCGGGAGGGCCTTGGAGACCCAGTACTTC
D gene: -; clone size: -; CDR3 length: 13; J gene: TRBJ1-2; V gene: TRBV19; CDR3 protein: CASSMGVGPTLTF; CDR3 DNA: TGTGCCAGTAGTATGGGTGTCGGGCCTACGCTCACCTTC